The clone carrying this T cell receptor beta chain was counted only a few times. This record belongs to a study of HIV-infected patients and healthy controls. Alpha and beta constant-region primers primed reverse transcription of around 540 ng RNA. Using multiplexing indices, alpha and beta chain libraries were generated apart by chain-specific third strand synthesis. A single record per CDR3 protein comes from TCRdb applying MiXCR to the 5' RACE reads. The data hold some 9,600 distinct CDR3 sequences, with around 9.3% observed a single time. Looked up from germline, CDR1 is LNHDA and CDR2 is SQIVND (reference sequence). Trimming cost V 3 bases and J 3 bases, with 15 bases left between them. The CDR3 totals 16 residues. All unsorted peripheral T cells were captured because whole blood was used without fractionation.

Sequenced material: blood, taken before antiretroviral therapy. This TCR was sampled from an adult with HIV infection. This chain joins TRBV19 and TRBJ1-5; D ambiguous. Here the CDR3 reads CASSIYASSLNQPQHF. The CDR3 DNA reads TGTGCCAGTAGTATCTACGCCAGCAGCCTCAATCAGCCCCAGCATTTT.